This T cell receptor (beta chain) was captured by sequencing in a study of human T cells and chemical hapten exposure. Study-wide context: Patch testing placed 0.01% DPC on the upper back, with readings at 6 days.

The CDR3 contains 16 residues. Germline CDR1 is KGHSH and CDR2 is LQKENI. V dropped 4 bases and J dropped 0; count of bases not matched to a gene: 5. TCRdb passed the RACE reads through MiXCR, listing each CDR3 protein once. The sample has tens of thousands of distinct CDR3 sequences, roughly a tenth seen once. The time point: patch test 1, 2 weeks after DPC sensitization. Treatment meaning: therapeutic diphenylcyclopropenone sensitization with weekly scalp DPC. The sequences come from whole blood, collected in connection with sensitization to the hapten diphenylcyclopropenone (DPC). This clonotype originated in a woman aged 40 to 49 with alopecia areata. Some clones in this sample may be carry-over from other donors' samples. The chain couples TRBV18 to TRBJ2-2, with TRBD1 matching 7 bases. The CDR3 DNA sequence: TGTGCCAGCTCACAAACCGGGACAGCGAACACCGGGGAGCTGTTTTTT. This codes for CASSQTGTANTGELFF.